The rows below give T cell receptor beta chains drawn from one sample of a study of blood T cell repertoires in COVID-19. Measured with immunoSEQ multiplex PCR; TCRdb has only the in-frame clones, and not every one. The data show approximately 230,000 clones, with under 90% seen just once and 1.5% to 2% held by the top ten. The sample taken for sequencing was PBMCs or T cells enriched from blood (not recorded which). All receptors derive from a middle-aged man who had recovered from COVID-19. CDR3s include the opening cysteine and the closing phenylalanine or tryptophan.

TRBJ1-1	TRBV30	CAWRKDRGTEAFF
TRBJ2-1	TRBV5-1	CASSSGNPGGYNEQFF
TRBJ2-7	TRBV5-8	CASSPRTGRFYEQYF
TRBJ1-5	TRBV28	CASSPGTGGGQPQHF
TRBJ1-3	TRBV6-5	CASSYSPDLGNTIYF
TRBJ1-5	TRBV3-1/TRBV3-2	CASSQGGGSDQPQHF
TRBJ2-7	TRBV7-9	CASSPGGYEQYF
TRBJ1-5	TRBV23-1	CASNPDVGGVQPQHF
TRBJ1-4	TRBV13	CASSLRTYATNEKLFF
TRBJ2-1	TRBV5-1	CASSPNLLAGGRNEQFF
TRBJ2-7	TRBV28	CASSRFYEQYF
TRBJ2-1	TRBV19	CASSGTSGGLIGEQFF
TRBJ2-2	TRBV5-1	CASSLGGLPPGELFF